Listed below are T cell receptor beta chains from one sample, sequenced in a study of circulating CD8 cells and anti-PD-1 response in melanoma. TCRdb recomputed calls from the reads with MiXCR, one row per CDR3 protein. The top ten clones hold 25% to 30% of a sample with around 520 distinct CDR3 sequences, about 6.4% of them seen once. The sample consisted of CD8+ T cells from PBMCs, taken at baseline or after one month of anti-PD-1 therapy (not recorded which). All receptors come from a human donor with melanoma. Each CDR3 is given with its conserved first and last residue. D genes are given only for firm matches. The size of a clone is reported for some rows only, either as once, few or many, or as a class for expanded clones.

TRBJ2-7 large TRBD1 TRBV29-1 CSVGAETGTYEQYF TGCAGCGTTGGAGCGGAGACAGGGACCTACGAGCAGTACTTC
TRBJ2-1 large TRBD1 TRBV24-1 CATSAGTGGKEQFF TGTGCCACCAGTGCCGGGACAGGGGGCAAGGAGCAGTTCTTC
TRBJ2-5 few TRBD2 TRBV2 CASSEGGTSQGTQYF TGTGCCAGCAGTGAAGGCGGGACTAGTCAGGGGACCCAGTACTTC
TRBJ1-2 medium-sized NA TRBV2 CASRSLANYGYTF TGTGCCAGTCGATCGTTAGCTAACTATGGCTACACCTTC
TRBJ1-1 large NA TRBV25-1 CASRTSVGAFF TGTGCCAGCAGAACTTCCGTGGGGGCTTTCTTT
TRBJ1-5 large NA TRBV27 CASSEGESNQPQHF TGTGCCAGCAGTGAGGGAGAAAGCAATCAGCCCCAGCATTTT
TRBJ1-1 large TRBD1 TRBV2 CASSDPMTGGWTEAFF TGTGCCAGCAGTGACCCAATGACAGGGGGCTGGACTGAAGCTTTCTTT
TRBJ1-2 medium-sized NA TRBV19 CASSIKDRFNYGYTF TGTGCCAGTAGTATAAAGGACAGATTTAACTATGGCTACACCTTC
TRBJ2-1 large NA TRBV4-1 CASSQGPSYNEQFF TGCGCCAGCAGCCAGGGCCCCTCCTACAATGAGCAGTTCTTC
TRBJ2-1 large NA TRBV2 CASSGTSSSYNEQFF TGTGCCAGCAGTGGGACTTCAAGCTCCTACAATGAGCAGTTCTTC
TRBJ2-1 large NA TRBV19 CASSGPGDYNEQFF TGTGCCAGTAGCGGGCCGGGTGATTACAATGAGCAGTTCTTC
TRBJ2-3 large NA TRBV4-3 CASSQDRTGGAADTQYF TGCGCCAGCAGCCAAGATAGGACCGGGGGAGCCGCAGATACGCAGTATTTT
TRBJ2-7 large NA TRBV6-6 CASSYLHTEQYF TGTGCCAGCAGTTACCTCCATACCGAGCAGTACTTC
TRBJ2-7 large NA TRBV7-2 CASSLLGTESYEQYF TGTGCCAGCAGCTTATTAGGGACGGAGTCCTACGAGCAGTACTTC
TRBJ2-2 large NA TRBV2 CASSEAGGELFF TGTGCCAGCAGTGAAGCGGGCGGGGAGCTGTTTTTT
TRBJ2-3 NA TRBD2 TRBV4-1 CAGSQAAGELTDTQYF TGCGCCGGCAGCCAAGCAGCGGGGGAGTTAACAGATACGCAGTATTTT
TRBJ1-1 medium-sized NA TRBV5-5 CASRTRGGDTEAFF TGTGCCAGCCGTACCAGGGGTGGTGACACTGAAGCTTTCTTT
TRBJ1-1 large NA TRBV6-5 CASSYLGGGTEAFF TGTGCCAGCAGTTACCTGGGGGGAGGCACTGAAGCTTTCTTT
TRBJ1-1 medium-sized NA TRBV19 CASSTSQAQRNRAFF TGTGCCAGTAGCACCTCCCAGGCGCAACGGAACAGGGCTTTCTTT
TRBJ1-1 large NA TRBV27 CASSFSGWNTEAFF TGTGCCAGCAGTTTTTCGGGATGGAACACTGAAGCTTTCTTT
TRBJ2-1 large TRBD2 TRBV7-9 CASSSASGGNEQFF TGTGCCAGCAGCAGCGCCTCGGGGGGGAATGAGCAGTTCTTC
TRBJ1-1 large TRBD1 TRBV29-1 CSASTGGSAEAFF TGCAGCGCTTCGACAGGGGGTTCTGCTGAAGCTTTCTTT
TRBJ2-7 medium-sized NA TRBV27 CASSTGYEQYF TGTGCCAGCAGTACGGGCTACGAGCAGTACTTC
TRBJ1-5 large NA TRBV19 CASSISYSNQPQHF TGTGCCAGTAGTATTTCGTATAGCAATCAGCCCCAGCATTTT
TRBJ2-1 large TRBD1 TRBV10-3 CAISDFGQGSYNEQFF TGTGCCATCAGTGATTTCGGACAGGGGTCCTACAATGAGCAGTTCTTC
TRBJ2-4 large NA TRBV7-9 CASSGAGGDENIQYF TGTGCCAGCAGCGGGGCCGGGGGAGACGAAAACATTCAGTACTTC
TRBJ2-1 NA NA TRBV20-1 CSALTRRAEGEQFF TGCAGTGCTTTGACTAGGAGGGCTGAAGGTGAGCAGTTCTTC
TRBJ2-6 large NA TRBV29-1 CSVRTNSGANVLTF TGCAGCGTTCGGACCAACTCTGGGGCCAACGTCCTGACTTTC